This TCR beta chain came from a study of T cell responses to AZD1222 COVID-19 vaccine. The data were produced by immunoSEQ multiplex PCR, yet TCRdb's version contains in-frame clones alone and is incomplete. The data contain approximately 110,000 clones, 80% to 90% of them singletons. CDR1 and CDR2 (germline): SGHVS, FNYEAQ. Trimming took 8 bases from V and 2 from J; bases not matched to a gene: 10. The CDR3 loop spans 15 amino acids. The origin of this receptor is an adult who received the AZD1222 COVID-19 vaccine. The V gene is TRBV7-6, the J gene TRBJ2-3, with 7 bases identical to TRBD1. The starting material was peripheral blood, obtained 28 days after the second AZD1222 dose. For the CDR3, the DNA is TGTGCCAGCGGGTGGAAAGGGGGCGTCACAGATACGCAGTATTTT. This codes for CASGWKGGVTDTQYF.